This TCR beta chain was found in a study of cytomegalovirus exposure and HLA in healthy donors. The study ran its PCR with 60 Vbeta and 13 Jbeta primers. Repertoires were generated with immunoSEQ multiplex PCR, while TCRdb's copy carries only in-frame clones and drops some. The sample contains 150,000 to 200,000 clones, roughly 79% of which appear only once. Germline V gene lookup returns CDR1 SNHLY and CDR2 FYNNEI. This CDR3 spans 16 amino acids. V lost 8 bases to trimming and J lost 7 bases; unmatched junction nucleotides: 12. The sample taken for sequencing was PBMCs. The TCR sequence derives from a man in his fifties or sixties in good health and CMV-seropositive. The chain is built from TRBV2 and TRBJ1-6; 9 nucleotides line up with TRBD1. The CDR3 here is CASQGSQGAGNSPLHF. CDR3 DNA: TGTGCCAGCCAGGGCTCACAGGGGGCAGGGAATTCACCCCTCCACTTT. Full variable domain (remainder filled in from reference TRBV2 and TRBJ1-6): EPEVTQTPSHQVTQMGQEVILRCVPISNHLYFYWYRQILGQKVEFLVSFYNNEISEKSEIFDDQFSVERPDGSNFTLKIRSTKLEDSAMYFCASQGSQGAGNSPLHFGNGTRLTVT.